This T cell receptor beta chain was observed in a study of blood T cell repertoires in COVID-19. Study details: Researchers got acute and convalescent COVID-19 samples from the United States, Italy and Spain. PBMCs, B-cell-depleted T cells, or T cells were the source of the cDNA or gDNA that made up the material.

Per the authors' pipeline: Amplification of reference gene primers was used by the study to estimate nucleated cell counts. Sequenced by immunoSEQ multiplex PCR; TCRdb stores in-frame clones only, minus some. V and J calls and clone size are as listed in that table; D and trimming were resolved from the DNA. The sample contains more than 250,000 clones, 80% to 90% of which appear only once. This clone has a single count. The sequenced sample was peripheral blood. This sequence originates from a man between 45 and 60 years old with active or convalescent COVID-19.

The CDR3 DNA follows: TGTGCCAGCAAACTACAGGGAGATCAGCCCCAGCATTTT. Translation gives CASKLQGDQPQHF. The chain couples TRBV27 to TRBJ1-5; maybe TRBD1 (6 bases). The germline gives CDR1 MNHEY, CDR2 SMNVEV (reference sequence). Trimming stripped 7 bases from V and 5 bases from J, with 12 bases between. CDR3 length: 13 residues.